Listed here are 18 T cell receptor beta chains from one sample, sequenced in a study of OX40 agonist ivuxolimab in advanced cancers. This table comes from immunoSEQ multiplex PCR, and its TCRdb copy is limited to in-frame clones, with some not included. The sample lists about 40,000 clones, roughly four fifths occurring once. The sample consisted of CD4+ or CD8+ T cells sorted from blood, taken in a trial of the OX40 agonist ivuxolimab. All receptors come from an adult with an advanced solid tumor such as melanoma, head and neck, liver or kidney cancer.

The chain employs TRBV5-8 and TRBJ2-7, with D uncertain. The V and J ends lost 0 bases and 0 bases respectively, with 4 bases between them. The CDR3 is 13 amino acids. Germline CDR1 SGHTS, CDR2 YDEGEE. The CDR3 is CASSLGVSYEQYF. Here the CDR3 DNA reads TGTGCCAGCAGCTTGGGGGTCTCCTACGAGCAGTACTTC.

This rearrangement joins TRBV10-3 to TRBJ2-7; D possibly uses TRBD1 or TRBD2 (5 bases each). CDR3 length: 15 amino acids. CDR1 ENHRY and CDR2 SYGVKD come from the germline V gene. Between the trimmed V and J ends, which lost 0 bases and 7 bases, there was a span of 16 bases. The CDR3 coding sequence is TGTGCCATCAGTGAGTCGGACAAGGGGCCGGGGGAGCAGTACTTC. Translating gives CAISESDKGPGEQYF.

The chain is built from TRBV10-2 and TRBJ1-6; D might be TRBD1 (5 bases). Deletions cut 0 bases from V and 12 bases from J, with 15 bases between. The CDR3 runs 15 residues. Germline CDR1 reads WSHSY; CDR2 reads SAAADI. CDR3 DNA sequence: TGCGCCAGCAGTGAGTCTGTGGGGGGTATGGGACCCCTCCACTTT. Protein sequence: CASSESVGGMGPLHF.

This clone was observed a handful of times. This CDR3 is CASSAGSTEAFF. The CDR3 DNA sequence: TGCGCCAGCAGCGCTGGAAGCACTGAAGCTTTCTTT. The rearrangement joins TRBV5-1 to TRBJ1-1, with no clear D. V was cut by 4 bases and J by 4 bases, with 8 bases left in between. Looked up from germline, CDR1 is SGHRS and CDR2 is YFSETQ. The CDR3 sequence is 12 residues long.

The chain employs TRBV23-1 and TRBJ2-3; 7 bases map to TRBD1. TRBV23-1 is flagged as an ORF with uncertain function. There are 16 residues in the CDR3. V shed 4 bases and J 2 bases; nucleotides not matched to a gene: 9. The CDR3 loop reads CASSLTGQENTDTQYF. CDR3 coding DNA: TGCGCCAGCAGTCTTACAGGACAGGAGAACACAGATACGCAGTATTTT.

V and J are TRBV4-2 and TRBJ2-7; 10 bases are a match to TRBD2. Trimming took 1 base from V and 4 from J; bases not matched to a gene: 4. This CDR3 is built from 15 residues. CDR1 is LGHNA and CDR2 is YNFKEQ in the germline V gene. CDR3 DNA: TGTGCCAGCAGCCAAGCTACTAGCGGGGTATACGAGCAGTACTTC. Amino acid sequence: CASSQATSGVYEQYF.

The V gene is TRBV27, the J gene TRBJ1-3; 10 positions match TRBD1. The V segment lost 6 bases and the J segment 4 bases; nucleotides outside the gene matches: 6. Germline V gene data show CDR1 as MNHEY and CDR2 as SMNVEV (reference sequence). There are 15 residues in the CDR3. CDR3 sequence: CASSRDRGIGNTIYF. The CDR3 nucleotides read TGTGCCAGCAGCCGGGACAGGGGAATCGGAAACACCATATATTTT.

The chain employs TRBV19 and TRBJ2-2; D call uncertain. This CDR3 comprises 13 residues. Trimming left V 6 bases short and J 7 bases short, with 12 bases between. The germline V gene has CDR1 LNHDA and CDR2 SQIVND (reference sequence). In DNA, the CDR3 is TGTGCCAGTAGCAAAAGACTGAGCGGGGAGCTGTTTTTT. Translation: CASSKRLSGELFF.

The rearrangement joins TRBV28 to TRBJ1-6; D perhaps matches TRBD1 (5 bases). The germline V gene encodes CDR1 MDHEN and CDR2 SYDVKM. Trimming removed 6 bases from V and 10 bases from J, with 16 bases in between. The CDR3 contains 14 residues. This chain's CDR3 is CASSRGGSPSPLHF. In DNA, the CDR3 is TGTGCCAGCAGCCGGGGGGGAAGTCCGTCACCCCTCCACTTT.

This clone was detected only a few times. V gene TRBV14 combines with J gene TRBJ1-4; no clear D gene. The V gene's germline CDR1 is SGHDN and CDR2 FVKESK. Trimming took off 1 base at V and 11 bases at J, with 5 bases between the two ends. This CDR3 contains 11 residues. In DNA, the CDR3 is TGTGCCAGCAGCCAAGGAGGGAAACTGTTTTTT. It codes for CASSQGGKLFF.

V is TRBV5-4 and J is TRBJ2-7, with D perhaps matching TRBD1 or TRBD2 (5 bases each). Germline V gene lookup returns CDR1 SGHNT and CDR2 YYREEE (reference sequence). The length of the CDR3 is 15 residues. The germline V and J ends were trimmed by 4 bases and 2 bases, with 16 bases remaining between them. For the CDR3, the DNA is TGTGCCAGCAGCCGTCCCGGGGACCTAGCCTACGAGCAGTACTTC. Protein: CASSRPGDLAYEQYF.

V gene TRBV7-8 combines with J gene TRBJ1-4; the D is unclear. Per the germline V gene, CDR1 is SGHVS and CDR2 is FQNEAQ. The CDR3 sequence is 14 residues long. The V end was cut by 1 base, the J end by 6 bases, with 9 bases between. The CDR3 loop is CASSLGWGDEKLFF. The CDR3 DNA sequence: TGTGCCAGCAGCTTAGGGTGGGGAGATGAAAAACTGTTTTTT.

The V and J genes are TRBV11-2 and TRBJ2-1, with unresolved D. The CDR3 is made up of 14 amino acids. Germline CDR1 and CDR2: SGHAT and FQNNGV. Deletions cut 6 bases from V and 0 bases from J, with 9 bases between. The CDR3 DNA is TGTGCCAGCAGGCAGCAAAGCTCCTACAATGAGCAGTTCTTC. This encodes CASRQQSSYNEQFF.

The chain joins TRBV30 to TRBJ2-5; D gene unclear. The CDR3 covers 11 residues. Trimming removed 0 bases at V and 5 bases at J, with 4 bases between. Looked up from germline, CDR1 is GTSNPN and CDR2 is SVGIG (reference sequence). CDR3 loop: CAWSVQETQYF. Here the CDR3 DNA reads TGTGCCTGGAGTGTACAGGAGACCCAGTACTTC.

The chain recombines TRBV5-1 with TRBJ2-5; D remains ambiguous. Germline CDR1 reads SGHRS; CDR2 reads YFSETQ. The ends were cut back, 0 bases at V and 2 bases at J, with 17 bases in the middle. The CDR3 has 17 residues. CDR3 DNA: TGCGCCAGCAGCTTGGAACGGAGTGGTGCGCGTCAAGAGACCCAGTACTTC. It yields the protein CASSLERSGARQETQYF.

This chain uses TRBV28 with TRBJ1-5, with 8 bases identical to TRBD1. The CDR3 has 14 amino acids. Looked up from germline, CDR1 is MDHEN and CDR2 is SYDVKM. The V segment lost 6 bases and the J segment 6 bases; nucleotides outside the gene matches: 7. The CDR3 region has the DNA TGTGCCAGCAGCTCGGACAGGGAGGGTCAGCCCCAGCATTTT. This gives the protein CASSSDREGQPQHF.

The chain employs TRBV18 and TRBJ2-7, with D uncertain. The CDR3 consists of 12 residues. Germline V gives CDR1 KGHSH, CDR2 LQKENI. The germline V and J ends were trimmed by 7 bases and 0 bases, with 7 bases remaining between them. The DNA of the CDR3 is TGTGCCAGCTTTGGGCCCTCCTACGAGCAGTACTTC. Its protein product is CASFGPSYEQYF.

The rearrangement links TRBV30 to TRBJ2-1; D tentatively reads TRBD1 or TRBD2 (5 bases each). V dropped 2 bases and J dropped 6 bases, with 11 bases sitting between them. The CDR3 has 13 amino acids. CDR1 and CDR2 from the germline V gene are GTSNPN and SVGIG (reference sequence). Written as DNA, the CDR3 is TGTGCCTGGAGTCGAGGGGCATTCAATGAGCAGTTCTTC. It yields the protein CAWSRGAFNEQFF.